This T cell receptor beta chain appears in the sequencing data of a study of shared clonotypes between healthy human individuals. The assay was immunoSEQ multiplex PCR, and TCRdb's table has in-frame clones only and misses some. Among 2 million to 2.5 million clones listed, 80% to 95% were seen once. CDR3 length equals 14 residues. Per germline, CDR1 SGHNT and CDR2 YENEEA. The trim removed 5 bases at V and 2 bases at J, leaving 4 bases unmatched. V and J are TRBV11-3 and TRBJ2-7; 9 bases match TRBD2. The sample taken for sequencing was naive CD4+ T cells from PBMCs. The sample's subset: CD45RA+ positively selected. This TCR came from a man aged 18 to 35 in good health. Some clones in this sample may be carry-over from other donors' samples. CDR3: CASSLSSGTYEQYF. The CDR3 DNA sequence: TGTGCCAGCAGCCTTTCTAGCGGGACCTACGAGCAGTACTTC. The whole variable domain, remainder taken from reference TRBV11-3 and TRBJ2-7, is EAGVVQSPRYKIIEKKQPVAFWCNPISGHNTLYWYLQNLGQGPELLIRYENEEAVDDSQLPKDRFSAERLKGVDSTLKIQPAELGDSAVYLCASSLSSGTYEQYFGPGTRLTVT.